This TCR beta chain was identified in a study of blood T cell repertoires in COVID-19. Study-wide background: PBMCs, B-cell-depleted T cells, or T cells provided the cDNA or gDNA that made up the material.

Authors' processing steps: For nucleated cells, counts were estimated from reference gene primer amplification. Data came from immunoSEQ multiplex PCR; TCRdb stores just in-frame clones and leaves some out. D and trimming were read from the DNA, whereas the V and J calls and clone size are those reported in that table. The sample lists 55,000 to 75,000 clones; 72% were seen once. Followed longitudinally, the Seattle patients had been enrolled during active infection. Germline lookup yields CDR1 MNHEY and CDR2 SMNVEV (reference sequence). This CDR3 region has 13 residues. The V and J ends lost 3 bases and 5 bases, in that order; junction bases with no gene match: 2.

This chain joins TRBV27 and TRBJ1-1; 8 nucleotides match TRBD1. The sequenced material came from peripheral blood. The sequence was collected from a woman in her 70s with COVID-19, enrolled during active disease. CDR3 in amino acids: CASSLGQETEAFF. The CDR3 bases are TGTGCCAGCAGTTTGGGACAGGAGACTGAAGCTTTCTTT.